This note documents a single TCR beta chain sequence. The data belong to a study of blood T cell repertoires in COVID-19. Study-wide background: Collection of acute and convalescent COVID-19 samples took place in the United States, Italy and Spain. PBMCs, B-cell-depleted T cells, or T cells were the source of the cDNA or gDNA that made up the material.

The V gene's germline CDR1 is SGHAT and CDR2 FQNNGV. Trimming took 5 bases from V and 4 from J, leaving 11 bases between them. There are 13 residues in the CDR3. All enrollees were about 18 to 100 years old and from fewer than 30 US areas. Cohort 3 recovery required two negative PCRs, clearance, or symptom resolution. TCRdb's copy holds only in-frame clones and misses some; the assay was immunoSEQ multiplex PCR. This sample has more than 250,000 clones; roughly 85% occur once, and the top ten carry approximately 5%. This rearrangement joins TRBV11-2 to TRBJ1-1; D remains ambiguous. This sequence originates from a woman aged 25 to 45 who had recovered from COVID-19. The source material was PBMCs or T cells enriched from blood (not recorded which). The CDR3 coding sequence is TGTGCCAGCAGCCAGACGGGTCCCACTGAAGCTTTCTTT. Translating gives CASSQTGPTEAFF.